The source of this T cell receptor (beta chain) is a study of blood T cells in healthy people across ages. Sample-barcoded 5' priming and a J-beta primer mix drove a second PCR of about 7 to 12 cycles. TCRdb itself ran the 5' RACE reads through MiXCR, one entry per CDR3 protein. The sample records around 1,600,000 distinct CDR3 sequences, 40% to 45% being singletons. The V and J ends lost 7 bases and 2 bases respectively, with 12 bases between them. Germline CDR1 is LGHNT and CDR2 is FRNRAP. The CDR3 sequence is 14 residues long. Concerning this clonotype: Its antigen is still unknown.

Isolated per sample were at least 6 million PBMCs. Study-wide findings and caveats: Significant beta diversity loss was already apparent by age approximately 37, declining roughly linearly. Reliance upon unsorted PBMCs precluded definitive naive versus antigen-experienced comparison. Diversity was higher, and naive CD4+ cells more numerous, in long-lived donors than in aged donors.

The receptor comes from a woman in her late teens or twenties in good health. The sample consisted of blood. The chain combines TRBV12-5 with TRBJ1-5, with D hard to call. The CDR3 reads CASDTGSGNQPQHF. The CDR3 DNA follows: TGTGCTAGTGATACGGGGTCAGGCAATCAGCCCCAGCATTTT.